This TCR beta chain was profiled in a study of T cell repertoires in cytomegalovirus infection. The wider study: Recently identified HLA-C-restricted CMV epitopes and well-studied HLA-B-restricted CMV epitopes were used by the study. CMV infection and matching HLA type were both indicated by public TCR beta signatures.

One entry per CDR3 protein, called by TCRdb with MiXCR from the reads. Found here are a few hundred thousand distinct CDR3 sequences, 30% to 40% of them singletons; the top ten hold 15% to 20%. Points from the study as a whole: Summed public TCR beta family frequency identified CMV carriers bearing the relevant HLA. The ex vivo response was dominated by HLA-C-restricted CMV-specific TCR beta clonotypes.

Germline CDR1 is MNHEY and CDR2 is SVGEGT. J lost 7 bases, V lost 11 bases, and 8 bases had no gene match. This CDR3 region has 13 residues. Of note for this clonotype: Its matching antigen is unknown.

This receptor was taken from a human donor in good health (CMV status not recorded). Some clones in this sample may be carry-over from other donors' samples. The V gene is TRBV6-2 or TRBV6-3, the J gene TRBJ2-1, with 10 bases that match TRBD1. The starting material was cultured PBMCs, obtained from culture after CMV antigen stimulation. The CDR3 protein is CAARDRGRNEQFF. The DNA for the CDR3 is TGTGCCGCGCGGGACAGGGGAAGGAATGAGCAGTTCTTC.